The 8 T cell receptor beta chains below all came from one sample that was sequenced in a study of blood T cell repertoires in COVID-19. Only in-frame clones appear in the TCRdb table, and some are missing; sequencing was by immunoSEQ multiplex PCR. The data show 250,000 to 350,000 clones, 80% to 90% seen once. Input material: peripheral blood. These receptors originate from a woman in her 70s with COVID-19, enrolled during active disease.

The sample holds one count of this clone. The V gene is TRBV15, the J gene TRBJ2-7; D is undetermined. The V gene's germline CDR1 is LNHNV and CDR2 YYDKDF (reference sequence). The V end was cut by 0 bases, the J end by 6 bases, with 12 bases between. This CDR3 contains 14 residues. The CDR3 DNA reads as TGTGCCACCAGCAGAGATCTGGCAGTACCCGAGCAGTACTTC. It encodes CATSRDLAVPEQYF.

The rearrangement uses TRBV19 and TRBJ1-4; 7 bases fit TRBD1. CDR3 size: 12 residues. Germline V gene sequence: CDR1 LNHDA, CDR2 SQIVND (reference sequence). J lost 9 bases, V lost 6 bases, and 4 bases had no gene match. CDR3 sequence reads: CASSPDRQKLFF. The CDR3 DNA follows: TGTGCCAGTAGCCCGGACAGGCAAAAACTGTTTTTT.

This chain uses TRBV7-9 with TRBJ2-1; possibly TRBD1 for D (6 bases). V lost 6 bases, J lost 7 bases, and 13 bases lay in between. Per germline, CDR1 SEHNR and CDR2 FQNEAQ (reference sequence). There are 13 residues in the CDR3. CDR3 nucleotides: TGTGCCAGCAGTTTTTACAGGGAGAATGAGCAGTTCTTC. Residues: CASSFYRENEQFF.

The DNA of the CDR3 is TGTGCCAGCAGCACTTCAGAACAGGGGGCCGCTTTTAATTCACCCCTCCACTTT. Residues: CASSTSEQGAAFNSPLHF. The rearrangement links TRBV21-1 to TRBJ1-6; the table assigns TRBD1, which was not confirmed against the DNA. TRBV21-1 has pseudogene status. The CDR3 has 18 amino acids.

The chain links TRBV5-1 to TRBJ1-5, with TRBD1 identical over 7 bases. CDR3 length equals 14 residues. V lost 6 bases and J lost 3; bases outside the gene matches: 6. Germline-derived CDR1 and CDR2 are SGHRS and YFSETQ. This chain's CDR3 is CASKEGADNQPQHF. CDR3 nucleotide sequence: TGCGCCAGCAAGGAGGGGGCAGACAATCAGCCCCAGCATTTT.

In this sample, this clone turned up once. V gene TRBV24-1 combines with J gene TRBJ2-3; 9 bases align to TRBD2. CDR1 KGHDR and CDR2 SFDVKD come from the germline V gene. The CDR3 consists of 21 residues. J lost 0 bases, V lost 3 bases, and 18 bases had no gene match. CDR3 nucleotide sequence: TGTGCCACCAGTGATGGTGACTGGTATAGCGGGGGTGGTCCTAGCACAGATACGCAGTATTTT. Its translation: CATSDGDWYSGGGPSTDTQYF.

The CDR3 DNA is TGTGCCAGCAGTCCCCCACTCTCCTACGAGCAGTACTTC. Protein sequence: CASSPPLSYEQYF. The chain recombines TRBV28 with TRBJ2-7, with D hard to call. V was clipped by 5 bases and J by 0 bases, with 8 bases between them. CDR3 length equals 13 residues. Germline loops: CDR1 MDHEN, CDR2 SYDVKM.

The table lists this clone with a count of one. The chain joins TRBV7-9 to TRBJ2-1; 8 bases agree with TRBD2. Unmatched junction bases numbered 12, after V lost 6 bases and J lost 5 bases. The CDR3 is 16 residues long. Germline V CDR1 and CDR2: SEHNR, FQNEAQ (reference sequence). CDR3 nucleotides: TGTGCCAGCAGACCGAACGCGGGGGGCCTAAACAATGAGCAGTTCTTC. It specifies CASRPNAGGLNNEQFF. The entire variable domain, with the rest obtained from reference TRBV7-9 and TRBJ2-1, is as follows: DTGVSQNPRHKITKRGQNVTFRCDPISEHNRLYWYRQTLGQGPEFLTYFQNEAQLEKSRLLSDRFSAERPKGSFSTLEIQRTEQGDSAMYLCASRPNAGGLNNEQFFGPGTRLTVL.